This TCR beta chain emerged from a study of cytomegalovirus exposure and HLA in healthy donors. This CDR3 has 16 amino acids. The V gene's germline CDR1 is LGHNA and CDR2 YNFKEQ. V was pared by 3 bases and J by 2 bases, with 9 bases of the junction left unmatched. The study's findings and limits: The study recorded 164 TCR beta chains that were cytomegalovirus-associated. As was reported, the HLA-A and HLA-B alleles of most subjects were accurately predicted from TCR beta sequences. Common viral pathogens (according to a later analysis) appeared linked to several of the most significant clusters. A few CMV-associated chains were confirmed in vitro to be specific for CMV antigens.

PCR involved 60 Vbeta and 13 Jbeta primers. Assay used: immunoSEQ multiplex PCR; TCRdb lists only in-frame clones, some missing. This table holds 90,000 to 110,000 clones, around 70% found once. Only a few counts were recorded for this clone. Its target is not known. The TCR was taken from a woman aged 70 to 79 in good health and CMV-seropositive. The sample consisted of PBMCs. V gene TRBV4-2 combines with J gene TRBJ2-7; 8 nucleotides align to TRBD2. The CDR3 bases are TGTGCCAGCAGCCACGTCTCGGGACTAGTTACCTACGAGCAGTACTTC. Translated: CASSHVSGLVTYEQYF.